This is a list of T cell receptor beta chains from one sample in a study of T-cell memory formation after mild COVID-19. MiXCR, applied by TCRdb to the 5' RACE reads, yields one record per CDR3 protein. Of approximately 180,000 distinct CDR3 sequences listed, approximately 16% were seen once; the top ten hold around 1.9%. Source material: PBMCs or a T cell subset sorted from them (not recorded which). These receptors were collected from an adult woman who had mild COVID-19 (a few samples of this study predate the infection). Cell type and time point are not known. The CDR3 runs from the conserved cysteine through the conserved F or W. A D gene is named only where the DNA matches it firmly. Not all rows give a size; the values are once, few, many and, for expanded clones, a class.

v_call,d_call,clone_size,j_call,cdr3_aa,cdr3_nt
TRBV14,NA,NA,TRBJ2-5,CASSQDTVRETQYF,TGTGCCAGCAGCCAAGATACGGTTCGAGAGACCCAGTACTTC
TRBV5-1,NA,many,TRBJ2-7,CASSLATAADGYEQYF,TGCGCCAGCAGCTTGGCGACGGCCGCCGATGGCTACGAGCAGTACTTC
TRBV4-2,TRBD1,few,TRBJ2-2,CASRQPGQMNTGELFF,TGTGCCAGCAGGCAACCGGGACAGATGAACACCGGGGAGCTGTTTTTT
TRBV12-3/TRBV12-4,NA,once,TRBJ2-7,CASSRGGTRTSYEQYF,TGTGCCAGCAGTAGGGGAGGAACACGGACCTCCTACGAGCAGTACTTC
TRBV7-9,TRBD1,few,TRBJ2-7,CASSSQGASLYEQYF,TGTGCCAGCAGCTCACAGGGGGCAAGTCTCTACGAGCAGTACTTC
TRBV12-3/TRBV12-4,NA,NA,TRBJ1-1,CASSSLTENTEAFF,TGTGCCAGCAGTTCCCTGACAGAGAACACTGAAGCTTTCTTT
TRBV18,NA,few,TRBJ2-7,CASSPRGDEQYF,TGTGCCAGCTCACCACGAGGAGACGAGCAGTACTTC
TRBV6-5,NA,few,TRBJ2-7,CASKPSTAFYEQYF,TGTGCCAGCAAGCCCTCGACAGCCTTCTACGAGCAGTACTTC
TRBV29-1,TRBD1,few,TRBJ1-2,CSVQGGDDYGYTF,TGCAGCGTTCAAGGGGGCGATGACTATGGCTACACCTTC
TRBV7-9,NA,NA,TRBJ1-3,CASSLMGRPDSGNTIYF,TGTGCCAGCAGCTTAATGGGCAGACCAGACTCTGGAAACACCATATATTTT
TRBV6-5,TRBD2,NA,TRBJ2-2,CASSQGGSTGELFF,TGTGCCAGCAGTCAGGGAGGGTCCACCGGGGAGCTGTTTTTT
TRBV7-9,TRBD2,few,TRBJ2-7,CASSPRTSGRRYEQYF,TGTGCCAGCAGCCCCAGGACTAGCGGGAGAAGGTACGAGCAGTACTTC
TRBV5-1,NA,NA,TRBJ2-7,CASSTTGTHEQYF,TGCGCCAGCAGCACTACAGGGACCCACGAGCAGTACTTC
TRBV7-2,TRBD2,many,TRBJ2-7,CASSRTSGSYEQYF,TGTGCCAGCAGCAGGACTAGCGGGAGCTACGAGCAGTACTTC
TRBV7-6,NA,NA,TRBJ2-1,CASSLYGRSGFYNEQFF,TGTGCCAGCAGCCTATACGGGCGATCCGGATTCTACAATGAGCAGTTCTTC
TRBV9,TRBD2,few,TRBJ2-7,CASSVASGSYEQYF,TGTGCCAGCAGCGTAGCCAGCGGGAGCTACGAGCAGTACTTC
TRBV5-1,NA,NA,TRBJ1-2,CASSLGGGRYGYTF,TGCGCCAGCAGCTTAGGGGGAGGACGCTATGGCTACACCTTC
TRBV7-6,NA,NA,TRBJ1-1,CASSSGVSSTEAFF,TGTGCCAGCAGCTCCGGGGTCTCTAGCACTGAAGCTTTCTTT
TRBV3-1,TRBD2,NA,TRBJ2-3,CASSQDVSGGLSTDTQYF,TGTGCCAGCAGCCAAGACGTTAGCGGGGGCCTCAGCACAGATACGCAGTATTTT
TRBV20-1,NA,many,TRBJ2-7,CSANNDRSYEQYF,TGCAGTGCGAATAACGACAGATCCTACGAGCAGTACTTC
TRBV7-2,TRBD1,NA,TRBJ1-1,CASSTGGQGSFEAFF,TGTGCCAGCAGCACCGGGGGACAGGGATCCTTTGAAGCTTTCTTT
TRBV9,NA,NA,TRBJ2-2,CASSVDSVTGELFF,TGTGCCAGCAGCGTAGATTCGGTCACCGGGGAGCTGTTTTTT
TRBV15,NA,NA,TRBJ2-7,CATSSFGGTLREQYF,TGTGCCACCAGCAGTTTCGGGGGAACATTAAGGGAGCAGTACTTC
TRBV12-3/TRBV12-4,TRBD1,NA,TRBJ1-5,CASSPGTGSRQPQHF,TGTGCCAGCAGTCCCGGGACAGGGTCGAGGCAGCCCCAGCATTTT
TRBV24-1,NA,NA,TRBJ2-1,CATSEQGRGYNEQFF,TGTGCCACCAGTGAACAGGGAAGGGGCTACAATGAGCAGTTCTTC
TRBV9,NA,NA,TRBJ2-6,CASSVGFSGANVLTF,TGTGCCAGCAGCGTAGGGTTCTCTGGGGCCAACGTCCTGACTTTC
TRBV9,NA,few,TRBJ2-5,CASSSATGTSGETQYF,TGTGCCAGCAGTAGCGCCACTGGGACCTCCGGGGAGACCCAGTACTTC
TRBV5-1,NA,many,TRBJ2-7,CASSTGQMGISYEQYF,TGCGCCAGCAGCACAGGACAGATGGGCATCTCGTACGAGCAGTACTTC
TRBV14,TRBD2,few,TRBJ2-5,CASSQDPRGGQETQYF,TGTGCCAGCAGCCAAGATCCGCGGGGGGGCCAAGAGACCCAGTACTTC
TRBV12-3/TRBV12-4,NA,many,TRBJ2-1,CASTAGGMNSYNEQFF,TGTGCCAGCACTGCGGGCGGGATGAACTCCTACAATGAGCAGTTCTTC
TRBV4-1,TRBD1,NA,TRBJ2-7,CASSQTGTSSYEQYF,TGCGCCAGCAGCCAGACAGGGACAAGCTCCTACGAGCAGTACTTC
TRBV7-9,NA,NA,TRBJ2-7,CASSADRLAGYEQYF,TGTGCCAGCAGCGCTGACAGGTTGGCCGGGTACGAGCAGTACTTC
TRBV20-1,NA,many,TRBJ1-3,CSARDNGNTIYF,TGCAGTGCTAGAGATAACGGAAACACCATATATTTT
TRBV6-5,TRBD2,NA,TRBJ2-7,CASTSMYSPGGYEQYF,TGTGCCAGCACCTCTATGTACTCTCCGGGGGGGTACGAGCAGTACTTC
TRBV12-3/TRBV12-4,TRBD1,few,TRBJ2-2,CASSLGGAAGELFF,TGTGCCAGCAGTCTAGGGGGCGCGGCCGGGGAGCTGTTTTTT
TRBV24-1,TRBD1,NA,TRBJ1-1,CATRDRGWGNTEAFF,TGTGCCACCAGAGACAGGGGATGGGGGAACACTGAAGCTTTCTTT
TRBV5-6,TRBD2,few,TRBJ2-1,CASSPGTSGGMIF,TGTGCCAGCAGCCCTGGGACTAGCGGGGGTATGATCTTC
TRBV7-6,TRBD1,NA,TRBJ2-2,CASSNPGQGIVGELFF,TGTGCCAGCAGCAATCCGGGACAGGGCATAGTCGGGGAGCTGTTTTTT
TRBV5-1,NA,NA,TRBJ2-5,CASSLGPRDVETQYF,TGCGCCAGCAGCTTGGGTCCCAGGGATGTCGAGACCCAGTACTTC
TRBV5-5,TRBD2,NA,TRBJ2-7,CASSLGLAEAYEQYF,TGTGCCAGCAGCTTGGGACTAGCGGAGGCCTACGAGCAGTACTTC
TRBV12-3/TRBV12-4,TRBD1,NA,TRBJ1-1,CASSLRDRDTEAFF,TGTGCCAGCAGTTTACGGGACAGAGACACTGAAGCTTTCTTT
TRBV18,NA,few,TRBJ2-3,CASSPGRLMNTQYF,TGTGCCAGCTCACCGGGACGTCTTATGAATACGCAGTATTTT
TRBV7-9,NA,few,TRBJ1-6,CASSMPDGGHSPLHF,TGTGCCAGCAGCATGCCGGACGGGGGCCATTCACCCCTCCACTTT
TRBV27,TRBD2,once,TRBJ2-1,CASSLAGGLSYNEQFF,TGTGCCAGCTCACTAGCGGGGGGGCTTTCCTACAATGAGCAGTTCTTC
TRBV29-1,NA,few,TRBJ1-2,CSVVGVDYGYTF,TGCAGCGTTGTTGGGGTTGACTATGGCTACACCTTC
TRBV10-3,TRBD2,NA,TRBJ2-7,CAISDGAGDYHEQYF,TGTGCCATCAGTGACGGAGCGGGAGATTACCACGAGCAGTACTTC
TRBV3-1,NA,NA,TRBJ1-3,CASSQDGTGWAGNTIYF,TGTGCCAGCAGCCAAGATGGTACCGGATGGGCTGGAAACACCATATATTTT
TRBV10-3,NA,once,TRBJ2-3,CAIRKGSTDTQYF,TGTGCCATCAGAAAGGGCTCCACAGATACGCAGTATTTT